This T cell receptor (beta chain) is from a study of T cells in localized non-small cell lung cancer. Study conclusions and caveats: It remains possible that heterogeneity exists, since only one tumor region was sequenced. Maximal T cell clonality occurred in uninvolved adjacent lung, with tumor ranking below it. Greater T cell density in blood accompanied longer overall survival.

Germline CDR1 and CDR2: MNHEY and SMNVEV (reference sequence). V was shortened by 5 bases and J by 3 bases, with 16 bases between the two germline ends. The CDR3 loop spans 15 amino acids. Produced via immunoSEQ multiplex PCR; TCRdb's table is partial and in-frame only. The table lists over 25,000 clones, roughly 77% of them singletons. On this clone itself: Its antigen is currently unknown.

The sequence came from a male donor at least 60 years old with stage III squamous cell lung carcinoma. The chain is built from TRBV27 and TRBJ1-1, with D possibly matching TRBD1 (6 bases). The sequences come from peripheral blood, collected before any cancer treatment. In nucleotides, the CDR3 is TGTGCCAGCAGTCGCGTTACAGGGATACACACTGAAGCTTTCTTT. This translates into CASSRVTGIHTEAFF.